The 21 T cell receptor beta chains presented below share a single source sample, sequenced in a study of radiotherapy plus CTLA-4 blockade in lung cancer. TCRdb's copy holds only in-frame clones and misses some; the assay was immunoSEQ multiplex PCR. The sample has 70,000 to 90,000 clones; under 90% are singletons. The material sequenced was peripheral blood, taken from a patient treated with radiotherapy plus ipilimumab. These TCRs come from a human donor with non-small cell lung cancer who had stable disease on radiotherapy plus ipilimumab.

The chain carries TRBV11-2 and TRBJ2-7, with TRBD2 matching 12 bases. The germline V gene encodes CDR1 SGHAT and CDR2 FQNNGV. V lost 0 bases to trimming and J lost 6 bases; unmatched junction nucleotides: 6. The CDR3 contains 16 residues. Here the CDR3 DNA reads TGTGCCAGCAGCTTAGATCTACTAGCGGGGGGCTCCGAGCAGTACTTC. Translated, it gives CASSLDLLAGGSEQYF.

CDR3 coding DNA: TGCGCCAGCAGCCCCCGATGGTGGATAGACACTGAAGCTTTCTTT. It encodes CASSPRWWIDTEAFF. The V gene is TRBV5-1, the J gene TRBJ1-1; the D is unclear. The CDR3 is 15 residues long. The germline V gene encodes CDR1 SGHRS and CDR2 YFSETQ. V lost 4 bases to trimming and J lost 3 bases, with 16 bases between them.

This clone was counted once. The chain employs TRBV28 and TRBJ1-2, with D maybe TRBD1 (5 bases). The CDR3 runs 14 residues. Germline values: CDR1 MDHEN, CDR2 SYDVKM. V was shortened by 7 bases and J by 2 bases, with 14 bases between the two germline ends. The CDR3 DNA reads TGTGCCAGCACCTTCGGGGGACCAAACTATGGCTACACCTTC. It encodes CASTFGGPNYGYTF.

This chain joins TRBV7-8 and TRBJ1-5; 10 bases are shared with TRBD1. Germline V gene sequence: CDR1 SGHVS, CDR2 FQNEAQ. This CDR3 has 15 residues. V lost 5 bases and J lost 0; bases outside the gene matches: 1. The chain's CDR3 is CASSRDRGSNQPQHF. The CDR3 DNA follows: TGTGCCAGCAGCCGGGACAGGGGTAGCAATCAGCCCCAGCATTTT.

The chain combines TRBV30 with TRBJ1-2, with 7 nucleotides matching TRBD1. Germline values: CDR1 GTSNPN, CDR2 SVGIG (reference sequence). The CDR3 loop spans 14 amino acids. Trimming at V came to 2 bases and at J to 7 bases, leaving 10 bases not matched to a gene. The CDR3 bases are TGTGCCTGGAGTATACCCAGGACAGGTTTTGGCTACACCTTC. This translates into CAWSIPRTGFGYTF.

This chain joins TRBV4-2 and TRBJ1-1, with 7 bases fitting TRBD1. The CDR3 loop spans 15 amino acids. In germline, CDR1 is LGHNA, CDR2 YNFKEQ. J lost 1 base, V lost 0 bases, and 2 bases had no gene match. CDR3 bases: TGTGCCAGCAGCCAAGAAAGGGGGCCGAACACTGAAGCTTTCTTT. This encodes CASSQERGPNTEAFF.

The V gene is TRBV5-5, the J gene TRBJ2-1; unclear D gene. Between the trimmed V and J ends, which lost 3 bases and 4 bases, there was a span of 14 bases. The CDR3 loop spans 15 amino acids. Germline V lookup: CDR1 SGHKS, CDR2 YYEKEE (reference sequence). CDR3 loop: CASSSGGRAYNEQFF. CDR3 nucleotide sequence: TGTGCCAGCAGCTCAGGTGGCAGAGCTTACAATGAGCAGTTCTTC.

V and J are TRBV30 and TRBJ1-3; a weak D match, TRBD1 (6 bases). Germline V gene sequence: CDR1 GTSNPN, CDR2 SVGIG (reference sequence). Trimming removed 2 bases from V and 3 bases from J, with 8 bases in between. This CDR3 has 13 amino acids. The DNA for the CDR3 is TGTGCCTGGAGTACAGGGATTGGAAACACCATATATTTT. Translating gives CAWSTGIGNTIYF.

This rearrangement joins TRBV5-1 to TRBJ2-3, with D uncertain. Between the trimmed V and J ends, which lost 4 bases and 2 bases, there was a span of 20 bases. The CDR3 contains 17 residues. Looked up from germline, CDR1 is SGHRS and CDR2 is YFSETQ. The CDR3 DNA sequence: TGCGCCAGCAGCCGCCCTATTAGACTGGAAAACACAGATACGCAGTATTTT. Amino acids: CASSRPIRLENTDTQYF.

Only one count was recorded for this clone. The chain couples TRBV5-1 to TRBJ2-5; 7 bases map to TRBD2. CDR3 length: 16 amino acids. J gave up 2 bases and V 0 bases, and 7 bases lay outside the gene matches. In germline, CDR1 is SGHRS, CDR2 YFSETQ. DNA for the CDR3: TGCGCCAGCAGCTTGGGGCCTAGCGGACTGCAAGAGACCCAGTACTTC. Translation gives CASSLGPSGLQETQYF.

The gene calls are TRBV7-9 and TRBJ2-5; TRBD1 matches 7 bases. After removal of 1 base from V and 4 bases from J, the junction contained 6 bases not matched to a gene. This CDR3 spans 15 amino acids. Germline CDR1 is SEHNR and CDR2 is FQNEAQ (reference sequence). CDR3 coding DNA: TGTGCCAGCAGCTTAGTCCGACAGGGTGGAGAGACCCAGTACTTC. It yields the protein CASSLVRQGGETQYF.

This clone was detected a few times. The CDR3 sequence is CASSLSGGLNTGELFF. The CDR3 nucleotides are TGTGCCAGCAGCCTTAGCGGGGGATTGAACACCGGGGAGCTGTTTTTT. This chain connects TRBV11-2 to TRBJ2-2; the match to TRBD2 covers 9 bases. Germline assignment: CDR1 SGHAT and CDR2 FQNNGV. This CDR3 region has 16 residues. The V segment lost 5 bases and the J segment 1 base; nucleotides outside the gene matches: 5.

The rearrangement links TRBV6-5 to TRBJ1-6, with 8 positions matching TRBD1. After removal of 2 bases from V and 6 bases from J, the junction contained 6 bases not matched to a gene. This CDR3 spans 16 amino acids. Germline lookup yields CDR1 MNHEY and CDR2 SVGAGI. The CDR3 is CASSYVQGAGNSPLHF. CDR3 sequence (DNA): TGTGCCAGCAGTTACGTTCAGGGGGCGGGTAATTCACCCCTCCACTTT.

The chain recombines TRBV28 with TRBJ2-7; D may be TRBD1 or TRBD2 (5 bases each). This CDR3 has 13 residues. CDR1 is MDHEN and CDR2 is SYDVKM in the germline V gene. Trimming left V 6 bases short and J 5 bases short, with 14 bases between. In DNA, the CDR3 is TGTGCCAGCAGCCGGTGGGGGACGGACGAGCAGTACTTC. The encoded protein is CASSRWGTDEQYF. The variable domain in full, with the rest retrieved from reference TRBV28 and TRBJ2-7, is DVKVTQSSRYLVKRTGEKVFLECVQDMDHENMFWYRQDPGLGLRLIYFSYDVKMKEKGDIPEGYSVSREKKERFSLILESASTNQTSMYLCASSRWGTDEQYFGPGTRLTVT.

V gene TRBV6-5 combines with J gene TRBJ2-3; unclear D gene. Trimming left V 0 bases short and J 1 base short, with 11 bases between. Germline assignment: CDR1 MNHEY and CDR2 SVGAGI. The CDR3 loop spans 16 amino acids. CDR3 nucleotide sequence: TGTGCCAGCAGTTACTCGAGATGGGTCCGCACAGATACGCAGTATTTT. Its protein product is CASSYSRWVRTDTQYF.

V is TRBV5-4 and J is TRBJ2-7; D may be TRBD2 (6 bases). Germline CDR1 is SGHNT and CDR2 is YYREEE (reference sequence). V was trimmed by 2 bases and J by 2 bases, leaving 11 bases between them. CDR3 length: 14 residues. The CDR3 nucleotides are TGTGCCAGCAGCTTTGTGGGGAGGACCTACGAGCAGTACTTC. Its protein product is CASSFVGRTYEQYF.

V gene TRBV14 combines with J gene TRBJ1-1; a possible D gene is TRBD1 (5 bases). Germline CDR1 and CDR2: SGHDN and FVKESK. The CDR3 is 16 amino acids. The V gene lost 1 base and the J gene lost 5 bases, with 17 bases spanning the gap. CDR3 region: CASSQAGGGAGTEAFF. DNA for the CDR3: TGTGCCAGCAGCCAAGCGGGGGGAGGGGCAGGAACTGAAGCTTTCTTT. The full variable domain, its missing parts supplied by reference TRBV14 and TRBJ1-1, is EAGVTQFPSHSVIEKGQTVTLRCDPISGHDNLYWYRRVMGKEIKFLLHFVKESKQDESGMPNNRFLAERTGGTYSTLKVQPAELEDSGVYFCASSQAGGGAGTEAFFGQGTRLTVV.

The genes are TRBV7-9 and TRBJ2-1; unclear D gene. The CDR3 is made up of 14 amino acids. In germline, CDR1 is SEHNR, CDR2 FQNEAQ (reference sequence). Between the trimmed V and J ends, which lost 4 bases and 9 bases, there was a span of 16 bases. The chain's CDR3 is CASSSRTELPEQFF. For the CDR3, the DNA is TGTGCCAGCAGCTCCCGGACGGAACTTCCTGAGCAGTTCTTC.

This clone showed up just a few times. CDR3 protein: CASTGTGWSDSPLHF. The CDR3 nucleotides read TGTGCCAGCACGGGGACAGGGTGGTCGGATTCACCCCTCCACTTT. The chain joins TRBV6-1 to TRBJ1-6; the match to TRBD1 covers 9 bases. The junction had 9 bases not matched to a gene; V was cut back by 7 bases and J by 8 bases. There are 15 residues in the CDR3. Looked up from germline, CDR1 is MNHNS and CDR2 is SASEGT.

V usage is TRBV7-8 and J usage is TRBJ2-1, with a tentative D call TRBD2 (5 bases). The germline CDR1 and CDR2 sequences are SGHVS and FQNEAQ. Trimming removed 2 bases at V and 4 bases at J, with 18 bases between. The CDR3 sequence is 17 residues long. The CDR3 DNA is TGTGCCAGCAGCTTATGGGCTAGTGGGGAGAGATACAATGAGCAGTTCTTC. This sequence encodes CASSLWASGERYNEQFF.

The chain employs TRBV28 and TRBJ2-2; D ambiguous. The germline CDR1 and CDR2 sequences are MDHEN and SYDVKM. The CDR3 has 13 residues. V dropped 6 bases and J dropped 1 base, with 6 bases sitting between them. The CDR3 spells CASSARNTGELFF. CDR3 nucleotides: TGTGCCAGCAGCGCCCGGAACACCGGGGAGCTGTTTTTT. The whole variable domain, filled in from reference TRBV28 and TRBJ2-2, reads DVKVTQSSRYLVKRTGEKVFLECVQDMDHENMFWYRQDPGLGLRLIYFSYDVKMKEKGDIPEGYSVSREKKERFSLILESASTNQTSMYLCASSARNTGELFFGEGSRLTVL.